The clone carrying this T cell receptor (delta chain) was seen at least ten times. This may stem from a read error, because a much larger clone lies one nucleotide away. This CDR3 is built from 17 residues. Germline CDR1 and CDR2: GEAIGNYY and EKD. Between the trimmed V and J ends, which lost 5 bases and 0 bases, there was a span of 21 bases. TCRdb reprocessed the RT-PCR reads using CATT. The repertoire holds some 10,000 delta-chain clones, with roughly 1.3% as singletons. The source of the sample is a study of gamma-delta T cells after stem cell transplantation. This clonotype originated in a human donor. It is not recorded whose cells these are; they may come from a transplant donor. Sequencing used gamma-delta T cells. The V call is TRDV2, the J call TRDJ1; the D is unclear. CDR3 protein: CACVPPLPDGDTDKLIF. CDR3 sequence (DNA): TGTGCCTGTGTCCCACCTTTGCCCGACGGGGACACCGATAAACTCATCTTT.